The sequence of this T cell receptor beta chain was determined in a study of blood T cell repertoires in COVID-19. Whole-study context: Material from acute and convalescent COVID-19 was sourced from the United States, Italy and Spain.

Original handling: How many nucleated cells were present was estimated from reference gene primer amplification. The table came from immunoSEQ multiplex PCR; TCRdb's copy has only in-frame clones and leaves some out. From that table come the V and J calls and clone size; the DNA was used to work out D and trimming. The sample includes approximately 270,000 clones, 90% seen only once; the top ten take 4.1%. The trim removed 4 bases at V and 9 bases at J, leaving 6 bases unmatched. Per germline, CDR1 SGHRS and CDR2 YFSETQ. This CDR3 region has 13 residues. All enrollees were about 18 to 89 years old and from about 24 US areas. Membership in each cohort depended on participant-reported clinical history.

The sequenced sample consisted of PBMCs or T cells enriched from blood (not recorded which). The chain joins TRBV5-1 to TRBJ2-4, with 8 bases lining up with TRBD1. The sequence was collected from a woman in her 30s with acute COVID-19. CDR3 sequence: CASSGGQGGIQYF. In nucleotides, the CDR3 is TGCGCCAGCAGCGGCGGACAGGGTGGCATTCAGTACTTC. The entire variable domain, with the rest obtained from reference TRBV5-1 and TRBJ2-4, is as follows: KAGVTQTPRYLIKTRGQQVTLSCSPISGHRSVSWYQQTPGQGLQFLFEYFSETQRNKGNFPGRFSGRQFSNSRSEMNVSTLELGDSALYLCASSGGQGGIQYFGAGTRLSVL.